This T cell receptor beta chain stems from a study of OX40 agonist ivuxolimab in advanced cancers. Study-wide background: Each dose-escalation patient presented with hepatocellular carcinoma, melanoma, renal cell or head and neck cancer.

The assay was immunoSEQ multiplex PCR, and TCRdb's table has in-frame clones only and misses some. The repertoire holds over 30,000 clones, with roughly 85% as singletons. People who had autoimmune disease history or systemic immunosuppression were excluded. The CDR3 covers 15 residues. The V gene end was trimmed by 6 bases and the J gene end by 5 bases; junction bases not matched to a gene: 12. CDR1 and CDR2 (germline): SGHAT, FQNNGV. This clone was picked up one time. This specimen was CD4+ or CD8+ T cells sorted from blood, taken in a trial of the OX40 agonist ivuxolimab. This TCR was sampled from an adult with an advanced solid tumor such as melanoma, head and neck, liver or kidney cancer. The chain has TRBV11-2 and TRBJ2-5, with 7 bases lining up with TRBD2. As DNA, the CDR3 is TGTGCCAGCAGTTCCGGGACTACCCTAGTGGAGACCCAGTACTTC. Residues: CASSSGTTLVETQYF.